This T cell receptor beta chain emerged from a study of blood T cells in healthy people across ages. Findings and limits, study-wide: TCR beta diversity per million T cells fell roughly linearly with age. Both naive CD4+ cell counts and diversity were greater in long-lived donors than in aged donors. There was no known CMV status for donors, so expanded clonotype changes were possibly confounded.

Remarks on this clonotype: Its antigen is undetermined. The junction departs from germline at one end; a sequencing error may be responsible.

Germline values: CDR1 MNHEY, CDR2 SVGEGT. The length of the CDR3 is 16 residues. The authors drew roughly 9.8 milliliters of peripheral blood from each donor. It was with a sample-barcoded 5' primer and a J-beta primer mix that a second PCR of roughly 7 to 12 cycles was run. MiXCR was run by TCRdb on the 5' RACE reads, yielding one entry per CDR3 protein. Among 660,000 or so distinct CDR3 sequences listed, roughly three fifths were seen once. V and J are TRBV6-2 or TRBV6-3 and TRBJ2-5; tentatively, D is TRBD1 (6 bases). The sequence came from a man in his 60s in good health. Sequencing was done on a sample of blood. CDR3 residues: CAGSPRVGHIQETQYF. The CDR3 coding sequence is TGTGCCGGCAGTCCGCGGGTGGGACACATCCAAGAGACCCAGTACTTC.